The 5 T cell receptor beta chains listed next were all sequenced from one sample in a study of cytomegalovirus exposure and HLA in healthy donors. The PCR made use of 60 Vbeta and 13 Jbeta primers. Profiling relied on immunoSEQ multiplex PCR, and the TCRdb table lists in-frame clones only, not all of them. Among around 100,000 clones listed, 82% were seen once. Sequencing was carried out using PBMCs. The receptors shown here come from a woman between 18 and 30 years old in good health and CMV-seronegative.

The chain is built from TRBV27 and TRBJ2-3; D not certain. Trimming took 4 bases from V and 6 from J, leaving 11 bases between them. The V gene's germline CDR1 is MNHEY and CDR2 SMNVEV (reference sequence). The CDR3 is 13 residues long. The CDR3 DNA is TGTGCCAGCAGTTCCGAGTTTCTGGATACGCAGTATTTT. Its translation: CASSSEFLDTQYF.

The V gene is TRBV6-5, the J gene TRBJ1-3, with D possibly matching TRBD1 (5 bases). Germline assignment: CDR1 MNHEY and CDR2 SVGAGI. There are 14 residues in the CDR3. Trimming took off 8 bases at V and 3 bases at J, with 14 bases between the two ends. The CDR3 sequence: CASWQGRLGNTIYF. The DNA of the CDR3 is TGTGCCAGCTGGCAGGGAAGGCTTGGAAACACCATATATTTT.

The J gene is TRBJ2-1, the V gene TRBV6-6; a weak D match, TRBD1 (6 bases). CDR1 and CDR2 from the germline V gene are MNHNY and SVGAGI (reference sequence). The CDR3 is 15 amino acids. Trimming took off 2 bases at V and 2 bases at J, with 10 bases between the two ends. Written as DNA, the CDR3 is TGTGCCAGCAGTTACCTACAGGGAGCCTACAATGAGCAGTTCTTC. As protein: CASSYLQGAYNEQFF.

The J gene is TRBJ2-5, the V gene TRBV27, with D possibly being TRBD1 (6 bases). V dropped 2 bases and J dropped 5 bases, with 12 bases sitting between them. The germline CDR1 and CDR2 sequences are MNHEY and SMNVEV (reference sequence). The CDR3 covers 14 residues. DNA for the CDR3: TGTGCCAGCAGTTTAGGACAGTGGTCGGAGACCCAGTACTTC. It yields the protein CASSLGQWSETQYF.

The DNA of the CDR3 is TGTGCCAGCAGTTTAATCCATGCAGGGGCGAATTCACCCCTCCACTTT. Translated: CASSLIHAGANSPLHF. V gene TRBV27 combines with J gene TRBJ1-6, with D possibly TRBD1 on 6 matching bases. The V end was cut by 2 bases, the J end by 7 bases, with 15 bases between. The CDR3 is made up of 16 amino acids. Per the germline V gene, CDR1 is MNHEY and CDR2 is SMNVEV (reference sequence).